The text below deals with one TCR beta chain. This sample was taken from a study of human T cells and chemical hapten exposure. Time point noted: patch test 1, 2 weeks after DPC sensitization. Noted treatment: therapeutic diphenylcyclopropenone sensitization with weekly scalp DPC. Total RNA was isolated from unfractionated whole blood. TCRdb re-called the RACE reads through MiXCR, storing one row per CDR3 protein. The sample consists of approximately 110,000 distinct CDR3 sequences, 9.5% to 11% of them appearing once. Germline assignment: CDR1 ENHRY and CDR2 SYGVKD. V shed 2 bases and J shed 4 bases, with 6 bases lying between them. This CDR3 contains 13 residues.

This clonotype was sampled from a woman between 40 and 55 years old with alopecia areata. Some clones in this sample may be carry-over from other donors' samples. The sequences come from whole blood, collected in connection with sensitization to the hapten diphenylcyclopropenone (DPC). The V call is TRBV10-3, the J call TRBJ1-3; D is unclear. The CDR3 region has the DNA TGTGCCATCAGTGAGGCGGCAGGAAACACCATATATTTT. This codes for CAISEAAGNTIYF.